A selection of T cell receptor beta chains follows, all from one sample in a study of long-term antiretroviral therapy in people with HIV. Sequencing was performed with immunoSEQ multiplex PCR; in TCRdb, only in-frame clones are kept and a portion is missing. The table includes around 25,000 clones, about 86% detected once. The sample consisted of unsorted PBMCs, taken 3 years after starting antiretroviral therapy. These receptors were collected from a man in his late teens or twenties with HIV. Each CDR3 is given with its conserved first and last residue. The order of the fields is D gene, clone size, J gene, V gene, CDR3 protein, CDR3 DNA. A D gene is named only where the DNA matches it firmly. Expanded clones get a size class; other rows say once, few or many, or leave the size out.

D gene: .
clone size: .
J gene: TRBJ2-1
V gene: TRBV30
CDR3 protein: CAWSQTWRTEQFF
CDR3 DNA: TGTGCCTGGAGTCAAACTTGGAGGACTGAGCAGTTCTTC

D gene: .
clone size: few
J gene: TRBJ2-7
V gene: TRBV7-9
CDR3 protein: CASSRTDYEQYF
CDR3 DNA: TGTGCCAGCAGTAGGACAGACTACGAGCAGTACTTC

D gene: TRBD2
clone size: .
J gene: TRBJ2-2
V gene: TRBV9
CDR3 protein: CASSVTRGAYTGELFF
CDR3 DNA: TGTGCCAGCAGCGTCACGCGGGGGGCCTACACCGGGGAGCTGTTTTTT

D gene: .
clone size: .
J gene: TRBJ1-1
V gene: TRBV28
CDR3 protein: CASRRGIWVGMNTEAFF
CDR3 DNA: TGTGCCAGCAGGCGGGGGATTTGGGTGGGGATGAACACTGAAGCTTTCTTT

D gene: TRBD2
clone size: once
J gene: TRBJ2-5
V gene: TRBV5-1
CDR3 protein: CASSRRTSGGQETQYF
CDR3 DNA: TGCGCCAGCAGCCGCCGGACTAGCGGGGGCCAAGAGACCCAGTACTTC

D gene: TRBD1
clone size: medium-sized
J gene: TRBJ2-5
V gene: TRBV5-4
CDR3 protein: CASSLGRGQGETQYF
CDR3 DNA: TGTGCCAGCAGCTTGGGCAGGGGGCAGGGGGAGACCCAGTACTTC

D gene: .
clone size: few
J gene: TRBJ1-2
V gene: TRBV7-9
CDR3 protein: CASSLGGYGYTF
CDR3 DNA: TGTGCCAGCAGCTTAGGGGGCTATGGCTACACCTTC

D gene: TRBD1
clone size: .
J gene: TRBJ2-7
V gene: TRBV18
CDR3 protein: CASSSPGQTYEQYF
CDR3 DNA: TGTGCCAGCTCATCGCCGGGACAGACCTACGAGCAGTACTTC

D gene: .
clone size: few
J gene: TRBJ2-2
V gene: TRBV19
CDR3 protein: CASQYTGELFF
CDR3 DNA: TGTGCCAGTCAATACACCGGGGAGCTGTTTTTT

D gene: .
clone size: .
J gene: TRBJ1-6
V gene: TRBV5-4
CDR3 protein: CASRYDRTNSPLHF
CDR3 DNA: TGTGCCAGCAGATATGACCGGACTAATTCACCCCTCCACTTT

D gene: TRBD2
clone size: .
J gene: TRBJ2-3
V gene: TRBV29-1
CDR3 protein: CSVEILAGVLKDTQYF
CDR3 DNA: TGCAGCGTTGAGATACTGGCGGGGGTCCTCAAAGATACGCAGTATTTT

D gene: .
clone size: .
J gene: TRBJ1-4
V gene: TRBV19
CDR3 protein: CASSRQQGTNEKLFF
CDR3 DNA: TGTGCCAGTAGCCGTCAACAGGGAACTAATGAAAAACTGTTTTTT

D gene: .
clone size: .
J gene: TRBJ2-2
V gene: TRBV9
CDR3 protein: CASSPGSTGELFF
CDR3 DNA: TGTGCCAGCAGCCCAGGGTCCACCGGGGAGCTGTTTTTT

D gene: .
clone size: few
J gene: TRBJ1-2
V gene: TRBV30
CDR3 protein: CAWSVGGPGRYGYTF
CDR3 DNA: TGTGCCTGGAGTGTTGGGGGCCCCGGGCGTTATGGCTACACCTTC

D gene: .
clone size: .
J gene: TRBJ2-1
V gene: TRBV18
CDR3 protein: CASSPREENEQFF
CDR3 DNA: TGTGCCAGCTCACCAAGGGAGGAAAATGAGCAGTTCTTC

D gene: .
clone size: .
J gene: TRBJ1-6
V gene: TRBV7-9
CDR3 protein: CASSLGTGLGSPLHF
CDR3 DNA: TGTGCCAGCAGCTTGGGAACAGGGTTAGGATCACCCCTCCACTTT

D gene: .
clone size: .
J gene: TRBJ1-1
V gene: TRBV18
CDR3 protein: CASSPSVLSNTEAFF
CDR3 DNA: TGTGCCAGCTCACCATCCGTTTTGTCGAACACTGAAGCTTTCTTT

D gene: TRBD1
clone size: .
J gene: TRBJ2-3
V gene: TRBV5-1
CDR3 protein: CASSPLGQTTDTQYF
CDR3 DNA: TGCGCCAGCAGCCCCCTGGGACAGACAACAGATACGCAGTATTTT

D gene: .
clone size: .
J gene: TRBJ1-5
V gene: TRBV10-2
CDR3 protein: CASSPTISNQPQHF
CDR3 DNA: TGCGCCAGCAGTCCTACAATTAGCAATCAGCCCCAGCATTTT